The rows below give T cell receptor beta chains drawn from one sample of a study of T cell responses to AZD1222 COVID-19 vaccine. The method was immunoSEQ multiplex PCR; TCRdb's version includes in-frame clones alone and lacks a portion of them. The sample holds some 130,000 clones, 80% to 90% seen once. Specimen: peripheral blood, collected on day 0 of AZD1222 vaccination. All receptors come from an adult in good health. Both conserved end residues are part of each CDR3. The D gene is left open where the match is weak. Clone size is shown for a subset of rows, as once, few, many or a class of expanded clone.

cdr3_nt,cdr3_aa,d_call,v_call,j_call,clone_size
TGCAGCGTTGATGTAGGGGCTGGGACTGAAGCTTTCTTT,CSVDVGAGTEAFF,-,TRBV29-1,TRBJ1-1,-
TGTGCCAGCAGGGGGACCGGGGGAGTCAATGAGCAGTTCTTC,CASRGTGGVNEQFF,-,TRBV6-6,TRBJ2-1,-
TGTGCCAGCAGTTACGGGGTAACTGTTCCTATGGCTTTCTTT,CASSYGVTVPMAFF,-,TRBV6-5,TRBJ1-1,-
TGTGCCAGCAGCTCTGGGGTGGGGGCCTCTACTGCCGGGGAGCTGTTTTTT,CASSSGVGASTAGELFF,-,TRBV7-6,TRBJ2-2,-
TGTGCCAGCAGCTCGGACTACAATGAGCAGTTCTTC,CASSSDYNEQFF,-,TRBV13,TRBJ2-1,-
TGTGCCAGCAGTCGATATATGAACACTGAAGCTTTCTTT,CASSRYMNTEAFF,-,TRBV3-1/TRBV3-2,TRBJ1-1,-
TGCGCCAGCAGCTCCCCGGGTCCCCTGGGTTATGAGCAGTTCTTC,CASSSPGPLGYEQFF,-,TRBV5-1,TRBJ2-1,few
TGTGCCAGCTCTGGAAGGTGGGCCGAAGCGAACACTGAAGCTTTCTTT,CASSGRWAEANTEAFF,-,TRBV18,TRBJ1-1,-
TGTGCCAGCACGAGCGGGAACGCTAAGGGGCAGTTCTTC,CASTSGNAKGQFF,TRBD2,TRBV7-2,TRBJ2-1,-
TGTGCCAGCAGACGCACCCCCGCGACCTACAATGAGCAGTTCTTC,CASRRTPATYNEQFF,-,TRBV2,TRBJ2-1,-
TGTGCCAGCAGCAAAAACGGGGATTTGAACACTGAAGCTTTCTTT,CASSKNGDLNTEAFF,-,TRBV7-3,TRBJ1-1,-
TGTGCCAGCTCCCTAGCGGGGGCTTTTGGTGAAAAACTGTTTTTT,CASSLAGAFGEKLFF,-,TRBV18,TRBJ1-4,-
TGCGCCAGCAGCTCCCGCCAACAGGGGAATGAGCAGTTCTTC,CASSSRQQGNEQFF,TRBD1,TRBV5-1,TRBJ2-1,-
TGTGCCAGCTCACCACCGGGACTAGCGGGAGGGTACAATGAGCAGTTCTTC,CASSPPGLAGGYNEQFF,TRBD2,TRBV18,TRBJ2-1,-
TGTGCCAGCAGCCAAGATTGGGGGGAGATGAACACTGAAGCTTTCTTT,CASSQDWGEMNTEAFF,-,TRBV14,TRBJ1-1,-
TGCGCCAGCAGCCAAGAGGCGACAATGAACACCGGGGAGCTGTTTTTT,CASSQEATMNTGELFF,-,TRBV4-3,TRBJ2-2,-
TGTGCCAGCAGCTTGGGACATCCCGAAACCGGGGAGCTGTTTTTT,CASSLGHPETGELFF,-,TRBV7-6,TRBJ2-2,-
TGTGCCAGCAGCCCCCGGAGCAGGAGATCCTATGGCTACACCTTC,CASSPRSRRSYGYTF,-,TRBV11-3,TRBJ1-2,-
TGTGCCAGCAGCAACGAAAGTAACTATGGCTACACCTTC,CASSNESNYGYTF,-,TRBV3-1/TRBV3-2,TRBJ1-2,-
TGTGCCAGCAGCAAGACAGTTTACAATGAGCAGTTCTTC,CASSKTVYNEQFF,-,TRBV11-3,TRBJ2-1,-
TGTGCCAGCAGTTACGTTCTAGACAGTGGTGGTTACGAGCAGTACTTC,CASSYVLDSGGYEQYF,-,TRBV6-2/TRBV6-3,TRBJ2-7,-
TGTGCCAGCTCTTCTGGCCAACGTAGTTCACCCCTCCACTTT,CASSSGQRSSPLHF,-,TRBV27,TRBJ1-6,-
TGTGCCACCATGAATAGCAATCAGCCCCAGCATTTT,CATMNSNQPQHF,-,TRBV28,TRBJ1-5,-
TGTGCCAGTAGTATAGACCTACCCCAAACCCAGTCCTACAATGAGCAGTTCTTC,CASSIDLPQTQSYNEQFF,-,TRBV19,TRBJ2-1,-
TGTGCCAGTAGTACTCGCGGGGGATCCGGGGCCAACGTCCTGACTTTC,CASSTRGGSGANVLTF,TRBD2,TRBV19,TRBJ2-6,-
TGTGCCAGCAGCTTAGTGCCAGGGGTACATGGCTACACCTTC,CASSLVPGVHGYTF,-,TRBV11-2,TRBJ1-2,-
TGTGCCAGCAGCTTAGGTTGGAAAGTAGCGGGGAGCTCCTACAATGAGCAGTTCTTC,CASSLGWKVAGSSYNEQFF,TRBD2,TRBV11-2,TRBJ2-1,-